This entry describes one TCR beta chain. Measured with immunoSEQ multiplex PCR; TCRdb has only the in-frame clones, and not every one. This sample has some 290,000 clones, with around 92% found just once. The sample is drawn from a study of blood T cell repertoires in COVID-19. Whole-study context: Sources were T cells, B-cell-depleted T cells, or PBMCs; the material itself was cDNA or gDNA.

The CDR3 is 15 residues long. V lost 5 bases, J lost 4 bases, and 9 bases stayed unmatched. Germline lookup yields CDR1 LNHNV and CDR2 YYDKDF (reference sequence). The origin of this receptor is a woman aged 25 to 39 with COVID-19, enrolled during active disease. The chain recombines TRBV15 with TRBJ2-7; 9 nucleotides agree with TRBD1. The sequenced sample consisted of peripheral blood. The chain's CDR3 is CATSPFRDREYEQYF. DNA for the CDR3: TGTGCCACCAGCCCCTTCCGGGACAGGGAGTACGAGCAGTACTTC.